These 18 T cell receptor beta chains were all obtained from the same sample, sequenced in a study of tumor and adjacent non-tumor tissue in lung cancer. RNA was extracted from bulk tissue without any cell sorting. More than 3 cm separated this lung sample from the edge of the tumor. Three rounds of nested PCR, following a modified ARM-PCR protocol, produced the TCRbeta library. TCRdb re-called the multiplex PCR reads through MiXCR, storing one row per CDR3 protein. The sample consists of approximately 68,000 distinct CDR3 sequences, 76% of them appearing once. The material sequenced was distant non-tumor lung tissue. These TCRs come from a man aged 60-69 years with non-small cell lung cancer.

On this clonotype: Because the CDR3 is missing its conserved closing phenylalanine or tryptophan, this is likely a read error. The V and J genes are TRBV11-1 and TRBJ2-1; TRBD2 matches 8 bases. Looked up from germline, CDR1 is SGHAT and CDR2 is FQDESV (reference sequence). The CDR3 consists of 15 residues. CDR3 in DNA: TGTGCCAGGAGCCCAACTAGCGGTCCGTACAATCAGCAGTTCCTC. Translated: CARSPTSGPYNQQFL.

Concerning this clonotype itself: The junction departs from germline at one end; a sequencing error may be responsible. The chain recombines TRBV5-5 with TRBJ1-5, with D perhaps matching TRBD1 (6 bases). This CDR3 contains 15 residues. The germline V gene has CDR1 SGHKS and CDR2 YYEKEE (reference sequence). CDR3 sequence: CACSGGAYSNQPQHF. The CDR3 DNA sequence: TGTGCCTGCAGTGGGGGGGCATATAGCAATCAGCCCCAGCATTTT.

Notes on this clonotype: The junction and the germline gene differ at one end; a read error may be behind it. The chain combines TRBV29-1 with TRBJ2-7, with D perhaps matching TRBD1 (8 bases). The CDR3 sequence is 15 residues long. Germline V gives CDR1 SQVTM, CDR2 ANQGSEA. The CDR3 spells CSATRGGQASHEHYF. The CDR3 nucleotides read TGCAGCGCAACGAGGGGGGGACAGGCTTCCCACGAGCACTACTTC.

In regard to this clonotype: This CDR3 is missing its conserved last phenylalanine or tryptophan, likely due to a read error. J is TRBJ1-2 and V is TRBV6-6; possibly TRBD1 for D (5 bases). V was trimmed by 4 bases and J by 4 bases, leaving 10 bases between them. Germline values: CDR1 MNHNY, CDR2 SVGAGI (reference sequence). The length of the CDR3 is 13 residues. CDR3 loop: CASSSQDSYGYTS. The CDR3 nucleotides are TGTGCCAGCAGTTCACAGGATAGCTATGGCTACACCTCC.

In the case of this clonotype: Germline is not matched at one junction end, which may reflect a read error. This chain joins TRBV11-3 and TRBJ2-3, with 7 bases matching TRBD2. Germline values: CDR1 SGHNT, CDR2 YENEEA. This CDR3 spans 14 amino acids. CDR3 region: CTSSWTSGTDTQYF. In DNA form, the CDR3 reads TGTACCAGCAGCTGGACTAGTGGCACAGATACCCAGTATTTT.

Concerning this clonotype: A single base separates this from a much larger clone, so it may be a read error. It is likely a read error, because the conserved phenylalanine at the end of the CDR3 is missing. The chain couples TRBV2 to TRBJ1-5; D may be TRBD1 (5 bases). CDR3 length equals 13 residues. Germline loops: CDR1 SNHLY, CDR2 FYNNEI. The germline V and J ends were trimmed by 5 bases and 1 base, with 6 bases remaining between them. In DNA, the CDR3 is TGTGCCAGCAGTCGGGACAGCAATCAGCCCCAGCATTGT. Translated, it gives CASSRDSNQPQHC.

As regards this clonotype: Its ends do not fully match the called genes, so a read error is possible. The chain has TRBV24-1 and TRBJ2-2, with 8 nucleotides matching TRBD1. The CDR3 is made up of 16 amino acids. The V gene's germline CDR1 is KGHDR and CDR2 SFDVKD. The CDR3 protein is CVTSSTGTGSDGELFF. Here the CDR3 DNA reads TGTGTCACCAGTAGTACCGGGACAGGTTCCGACGGGGAGCTGTTTTTT.

Comments on this clonotype: One end of the junction fails to match germline, which may point to a read error. The V and J genes are TRBV12-3 or TRBV12-4 and TRBJ1-1; no definite D call. The CDR3 is made up of 13 amino acids. The CDR3 reads CVSNLSRSIEAFF. The CDR3 DNA is TGTGTCAGCAACCTATCCAGGAGTATTGAAGCTTTCTTT.

Details on this clonotype: Sequence at one end of the junction differs from germline and may be a read error. This sequence joins TRBV29-1 and TRBJ2-1; TRBD1 matches at 12 bases. CDR3 size: 14 residues. Germline values: CDR1 SQVTM, CDR2 ANQGSEA. The CDR3 nucleotides are TGTATCGTTCAGGGACAGGGGGCGGCCCGCGAGCAGTTCTTC. This encodes CIVQGQGAAREQFF.

The chain couples TRBV6-5 to TRBJ1-5, with D uncertain. The last part of the DNA fits TRBJ2-3 better; the J call may be wrong. The CDR3 is made up of 15 amino acids. The germline CDR1 and CDR2 sequences are MNHEY and SVGAGI. DNA for the CDR3: TGTGCCAGTAGCCGTACAGTTGATAGCAATCAGCCCCAGTATTTT. Translation gives CASSRTVDSNQPQYF.

As for this clonotype: A clone one base away is much larger, so this may be a read error. J is TRBJ2-3 and V is TRBV5-1, with D perhaps TRBD1 (6 bases). CDR1 and CDR2 (germline): SGHRS, YFSETQ. This CDR3 contains 15 residues. This chain's CDR3 is CVSSLELGAAYTQYF. The DNA for the CDR3 is TGCGTCAGCAGCTTGGAACTGGGGGCAGCATATACGCAGTATTTT.

The chain links TRBV6-5 to TRBJ1-2; TRBD1 matches at 9 bases. CDR1 and CDR2 (germline): MNHEY, SVGAGI. The CDR3 covers 17 residues. V trimming: 10 bases; J trimming: 4 bases; junction bases outside the gene matches: 19. CDR3 coding DNA: TGTGCCATCAGCCGGACACTACTGACAGGGGGGGGCTATGGCTACACCTTC. Amino acids: CAISRTLLTGGGYGYTF.

This clonotype appeared a single time. This likely comes from a read error, as the CDR3 has no conserved phenylalanine or tryptophan at its end. CDR3 sequence reads: CASSEALMGYEQYL. The CDR3 nucleotides are TGTGCCAGCAGTGAAGCCCTGATGGGTTACGAGCAGTACTTA. V usage is TRBV6-1 and J usage is TRBJ2-7; no reliable D call. V was cut by 0 bases and J by 4 bases, with 10 bases left in between. The CDR3 extends over 14 amino acids. CDR1 and CDR2 from the germline V gene are MNHNS and SASEGT.

About this clonotype: Because the CDR3 is missing its conserved closing phenylalanine or tryptophan, this is likely a read error. The gene calls are TRBV6-5 and TRBJ2-4; possibly TRBD2 for D (6 bases). Germline CDR1 and CDR2: MNHEY and SVGAGI. This CDR3 comprises 14 residues. Trimming pared 8 bases from V and 1 base from J, leaving 12 bases between. The CDR3 protein is CASAGTRAKNIQYL. The CDR3 region has the DNA TGTGCCAGCGCCGGGACTCGGGCCAAAAACATTCAGTACTTA.

Details on this clonotype: One end of the junction is discordant with germline, which a read error may explain. V is TRBV29-1 and J is TRBJ2-3, with 8 bases lining up with TRBD1. CDR1 and CDR2 (germline): SQVTM, ANQGSEA. This CDR3 is built from 15 residues. CDR3 in amino acids: CSTQTGAGSIDTQYF. CDR3 nucleotides: TGCAGCACCCAGACAGGGGCGGGTAGCATAGATACGCAGTATTTT.

In the case of this clonotype: Because the CDR3 is missing its conserved closing phenylalanine or tryptophan, this is likely a read error. Because the CDR3's place on the DNA is in doubt, the DNA is left out and the CDR3 is given as listed by TCRdb. The chain carries TRBV6-1 and TRBJ2-7. The length of the CDR3 is 14 amino acids, counting both ends. In germline, CDR1 is MNHNS, CDR2 SASEGT. CDR3 sequence reads: CASSGGDSSYELYY.

This chain links TRBV6-6 with TRBJ2-1, with TRBD2 matching 7 bases. This CDR3 comprises 16 residues. Germline lookup yields CDR1 MNHNY and CDR2 SVGAGI (reference sequence). The CDR3 loop is CVNCYSRGGSLPEQFF. Here the CDR3 DNA reads TGTGTCAACTGTTACTCGAGGGGCGGGAGTCTCCCTGAGCAGTTCTTC.

This sequence joins TRBV11-1 and TRBJ2-5, with D perhaps matching TRBD1 (5 bases). The CDR3 runs 14 residues. The V end was cut by 9 bases, the J end by 0 bases, with 14 bases between. Germline V lookup: CDR1 SGHAT, CDR2 FQDESV (reference sequence). The CDR3, as DNA: TGTGCCAGGAACAAGGACACGTACCAAGAGACCCAGTACTTC. Protein product: CARNKDTYQETQYF.